The 18 T cell receptor beta chains presented below share a single source sample, sequenced in a study of T cell repertoires in cytomegalovirus infection. TCRdb reprocessed the reads with MiXCR, giving one entry per CDR3 protein. The table records a few hundred thousand distinct CDR3 sequences, 8% to 10% of them present only once. The sequenced sample consisted of PBMCs. The receptors come from a human donor in good health (CMV status not recorded). Some clones in this sample may be carry-over from other donors' samples.

This clonotype was detected ten times or more. The CDR3 reads CASSVGSGANVLTF. The CDR3 coding sequence is TGTGCCAGCAGCGTAGGATCTGGGGCCAACGTCCTGACTTTC. The gene calls are TRBV9 and TRBJ2-6; D unresolved. The ends were cut back, 0 bases at V and 1 base at J, with 2 bases in the middle. CDR3 length equals 14 residues. Germline V gene lookup returns CDR1 SGDLS and CDR2 YYNGEE.

The table lists this clonotype with many counts. The J gene is TRBJ2-3, the V gene TRBV7-2; unclear D gene. The length of the CDR3 is 13 residues. Between the trimmed V and J ends, which lost 5 bases and 5 bases, there was a span of 11 bases. CDR1 and CDR2 (germline): SGHTA, FQGNSA. The chain's CDR3 is CASSRLVGDTQYF. The CDR3 nucleotides are TGTGCCAGCAGCCGATTGGTGGGAGATACGCAGTATTTT. Drawing the rest from reference TRBV7-2 and TRBJ2-3, the complete variable domain is GAGVSQSPSNKVTEKGKDVELRCDPISGHTALYWYRQSLGQGLEFLIYFQGNSAPDKSGLPSDRFSAERTGGSVSTLTIQRTQQEDSAVYLCASSRLVGDTQYFGPGTRLTVL.

This clonotype was detected ten times or more. This chain connects TRBV7-2 to TRBJ2-5; 9 bases match TRBD2. The junction had 10 bases not matched to a gene; V was cut back by 1 base and J by 4 bases. The CDR3 loop spans 17 amino acids. Germline values: CDR1 SGHTA, CDR2 FQGNSA. The CDR3 sequence: CASSLERGGALGETQYF. CDR3 coding DNA: TGTGCCAGCAGCTTAGAGCGCGGGGGGGCCCTAGGAGAGACCCAGTACTTC.

The chain couples TRBV6-1 to TRBJ2-2; the match to TRBD2 covers 8 bases. The CDR3 has 14 residues. Germline lookup yields CDR1 MNHNS and CDR2 SASEGT. CDR3 in DNA: TGTGCGACTCAGGCGGGGGGCCACACCGGGGAGCTGTTTTTT. As protein: CATQAGGHTGELFF.

This clonotype appeared many times. The CDR3 coding sequence is TGTGCCAGTAGTACTCTACCGATCTCCTACAATGAGCAGTTCTTC. The encoded protein is CASSTLPISYNEQFF. V and J are TRBV19 and TRBJ2-1, with D unclear. The CDR3 covers 15 residues. V gave up 4 bases and J gave up 0 bases, with 10 bases separating them. Germline CDR1 reads LNHDA; CDR2 reads SQIVND (reference sequence).

This chain uses TRBV7-2 with TRBJ2-1, with D perhaps matching TRBD1 or TRBD2 (5 bases each). CDR1 is SGHTA, CDR2 FQGNSA, per germline. With 8 bases removed from V and 3 bases from J, the gap between germline ends came to 11 bases. The CDR3 totals 13 residues. CDR3 residues: CASQGRVYNEQFF. The CDR3 nucleotides are TGTGCCAGCCAGGGACGGGTCTACAATGAGCAGTTCTTC.

This clonotype was detected a few times. V usage is TRBV7-2 and J usage is TRBJ2-7; D gene ambiguous. The CDR3 spans 11 residues. The germline V and J ends were trimmed by 1 base and 6 bases, with 4 bases remaining between them. Per germline, CDR1 SGHTA and CDR2 FQGNSA. CDR3 DNA sequence: TGTGCCAGCAGCTTAGAGTTCGAGCAGTACTTC. Protein product: CASSLEFEQYF.

The sample holds one count of this clonotype. This chain connects TRBV15 to TRBJ2-3; D not certain. The CDR3 spans 13 residues. V lost 3 bases and J lost 2, with 6 bases in between. Germline loops: CDR1 LNHNV, CDR2 YYDKDF (reference sequence). CDR3 sequence (DNA): TGTGCCACCAGCAGCCTGTACACAGATACGCAGTATTTT. Translated, it gives CATSSLYTDTQYF.

The V call is TRBV6-2 or TRBV6-3, the J call TRBJ2-7, with 7 bases that match TRBD1. Unmatched junction bases numbered 11, after V lost 6 bases and J lost 3 bases. The germline V gene encodes CDR1 MNHEY and CDR2 SVGEGT. The CDR3 runs to 15 residues. The CDR3 spells CASRGTDSAIYEQYF. In DNA form, the CDR3 reads TGTGCCAGCAGAGGGACAGACTCGGCCATCTACGAGCAGTACTTC.

This clonotype was counted between two and nine times. The V and J genes are TRBV6-1 and TRBJ2-1; 10 nucleotides match TRBD1. Trimming took 2 bases from V and 7 from J; bases not matched to a gene: 5. The CDR3 contains 15 residues. CDR1 is MNHNS, CDR2 SASEGT, per germline. The CDR3 loop reads CASSEMGQGYNEQFF. The CDR3 DNA reads as TGTGCCAGCAGTGAAATGGGACAGGGGTATAATGAGCAGTTCTTC.

This clonotype was detected many times. The chain has TRBV7-2 and TRBJ2-3, with D tentatively TRBD2 (6 bases). The germline gives CDR1 SGHTA, CDR2 FQGNSA. Trimming stripped 4 bases from V and 0 bases from J, with 11 bases between. CDR3 size: 15 residues. As DNA, the CDR3 is TGTGCCAGCAGCTCCCAGCGGGTTAGCACAGATACGCAGTATTTT. This encodes CASSSQRVSTDTQYF.

At least ten counts were recorded for this clonotype. The gene calls are TRBV7-2 and TRBJ1-6; 10 nucleotides align to TRBD1. This CDR3 region has 16 residues. V lost 3 bases and J lost 7; bases outside the gene matches: 6. The germline gives CDR1 SGHTA, CDR2 FQGNSA. The CDR3 DNA follows: TGTGCCAGCAGCTTCCGACAGGGGGCTAAGAATTCACCCCTCCACTTT. Its protein product is CASSFRQGAKNSPLHF.

With respect to this clonotype: One base away lies a much larger clone, so this may be a sequencing read error. The chain employs TRBV4-2 and TRBJ2-3, with a tentative D call TRBD1 (6 bases). The assigned J gene may be wrong: the sequence end matches TRBJ1-5 better. The germline V gene has CDR1 LGHNA and CDR2 YNFKEQ. The CDR3 has 13 amino acids. CDR3 in amino acids: CASSQGDTDTQHF. CDR3 in DNA: TGTGCCAGCAGCCAAGGGGACACAGATACGCAGCATTTT.

The rearrangement joins TRBV19 to TRBJ1-2; no firm D call. This CDR3 is 14 amino acids long. Germline-derived CDR1 and CDR2 are LNHDA and SQIVND (reference sequence). V lost 5 bases and J lost 0, with 10 bases in between. In DNA, the CDR3 is TGTGCCAGTAGTTCGGCGGGAGCTAACTATGGCTACACCTTC. Its translation is CASSSAGANYGYTF.

This clonotype was observed at least ten times. The rearrangement links TRBV7-9 to TRBJ1-1; no definite D call. Germline CDR1 SEHNR, CDR2 FQNEAQ (reference sequence). The V end was cut by 5 bases, the J end by 8 bases, with 9 bases between. This CDR3 has 11 amino acids. CDR3 sequence reads: CASSLPGEAFF. CDR3 nucleotide sequence: TGTGCCAGCAGCCTCCCCGGGGAAGCTTTCTTT.

V and J are TRBV7-7 and TRBJ2-3; 9 positions agree with TRBD2. J gave up 5 bases and V 2 bases, and 2 bases lay outside the gene matches. Germline-derived CDR1 and CDR2 are SSHAT and FNYEAQ (reference sequence). This CDR3 has 14 residues. The CDR3 loop reads CASSLSAGGDTQYF. Written as DNA, the CDR3 is TGTGCCAGCAGCTTATCAGCGGGAGGAGATACGCAGTATTTT.

This clonotype was counted many times. This chain links TRBV7-2 with TRBJ2-5; 8 bases line up with TRBD1. Germline loops: CDR1 SGHTA, CDR2 FQGNSA. The ends lost 1 base at V and 5 bases at J; junction bases unmatched: 6. The CDR3 extends over 15 amino acids. The CDR3 spells CASSLDGRGPETQYF. CDR3 coding DNA: TGTGCCAGCAGCTTAGACGGCAGGGGGCCGGAGACCCAGTACTTC. Full variable domain (remainder filled in from reference TRBV7-2 and TRBJ2-5): GAGVSQSPSNKVTEKGKDVELRCDPISGHTALYWYRQSLGQGLEFLIYFQGNSAPDKSGLPSDRFSAERTGGSVSTLTIQRTQQEDSAVYLCASSLDGRGPETQYFGPGTRLLVL.

At least ten counts were recorded for this clonotype. This chain links TRBV5-1 with TRBJ1-2; TRBD1 is a possible D gene (5 bases). V lost 5 bases, J lost 7 bases, and 24 bases lay in between. This CDR3 region has 16 residues. Germline V gene sequence: CDR1 SGHRS, CDR2 YFSETQ. The CDR3 DNA is TGCGCCAGCAGTAGGAGAGGCCTAGGGGAGGATCGTGGCTACACCTTC. Amino acids: CASSRRGLGEDRGYTF.